The TCR beta chain described here comes from a study of identifying expanded T cells in peripheral blood. Notes on this clone: Its antigen is still unknown.

The CDR3 runs 17 residues. V lost 1 base, J lost 1 base, and 14 bases lay in between. In germline, CDR1 is SGDLS, CDR2 YYNGEE. Here immunoSEQ multiplex PCR was the method, and the copy in TCRdb shows in-frame clones only, minus some. Of 120,000 or so clones listed, around four fifths were seen once; the top ten hold about 3.1%. Study-level findings and limits: Approximately 1.1 clones differed between technical replicates, versus about 17 and 20 over time. Clone count variance between roughly two-week samples rose with total template count.

V and J are TRBV9 and TRBJ2-2, with a possible D match to TRBD1 (5 bases). The sequencing input was blood. The TCR sequence derives from a person between 18 and 75 years old in good health. This CDR3 reads CASSVSRVWGNTGELFF. The CDR3 DNA is TGTGCCAGCAGCGTATCCAGGGTATGGGGGAACACCGGGGAGCTGTTTTTT.